This paragraph covers one T cell receptor (beta chain) sequence. The record originates from a study of blood T cell repertoires in COVID-19. Study overall: The analysed material was cDNA or gDNA that came from T cells, B-cell-depleted T cells, or PBMCs.

Assay used: immunoSEQ multiplex PCR; TCRdb lists only in-frame clones, some missing. Seen here are hundreds of thousands of clones, 80% to 90% observed once, and the top ten hold 0.9% to 1.2%. CDR3 size: 12 residues. Germline values: CDR1 MGHDK, CDR2 SYGVNS. V shed 1 base and J shed 7 bases, with 5 bases lying between them. The chain employs TRBV25-1 and TRBJ1-5; D unclear. What was sequenced was PBMCs or T cells enriched from blood (not recorded which). The sequence derives from a man aged 25 to 40 who had recovered from COVID-19. The CDR3 here is CASSESSQPQHF. The CDR3 bases are TGTGCCAGCAGTGAATCGAGCCAGCCCCAGCATTTT.